These 17 T cell receptor beta chains share one sample of origin, sequenced in a study of technical replicates of blood from several donors. Produced via immunoSEQ multiplex PCR; TCRdb's table is partial and in-frame only. The sample lists roughly 50,000 clones, 90% to 95% seen once, with about 3% in the top ten. Sequencing used PBMCs. The source is a human donor in good health. Some clones in this sample may be carry-over from other donors' samples.

This clone showed up just once. V is TRBV5-1 and J is TRBJ1-2, with TRBD1 matching 9 bases. Germline V gene data show CDR1 as SGHRS and CDR2 as YFSETQ. The CDR3 spans 16 residues. With 4 bases clipped from V and 5 bases from J, the junction kept 12 bases outside the gene matches. CDR3 coding DNA: TGCGCCAGCAGCCAAACAGGGGGCGCGGGGAAATATGGCTACACCTTC. It encodes CASSQTGGAGKYGYTF.

CDR3 region: CASSFGTYSSNEQFF. In DNA, the CDR3 is TGCGCCAGCAGCTTTGGGACATACTCCTCTAATGAGCAGTTCTTC. V usage is TRBV5-1 and J usage is TRBJ2-1; weak D call: TRBD1 (6 bases). V shed 2 bases and J shed 7 bases, with 16 bases lying between them. This CDR3 is built from 15 residues. The V gene's germline CDR1 is SGHRS and CDR2 YFSETQ.

This rearrangement joins TRBV5-6 to TRBJ1-1; TRBD1 matches 7 bases. Germline V gene lookup returns CDR1 SGHDT and CDR2 YYEEEE. The CDR3 length is 16 residues. V was pared by 0 bases and J by 0 bases, with 5 bases of the junction left unmatched. CDR3: CASSLGGGNMNTEAFF. CDR3 bases: TGTGCCAGCAGCTTGGGAGGGGGCAACATGAACACTGAAGCTTTCTTT. The full variable domain, completed using reference TRBV5-6 and TRBJ1-1, is DAGVTQSPTHLIKTRGQQVTLRCSPKSGHDTVSWYQQALGQGPQFIFQYYEEEERQRGNFPDRFSGHQFPNYSSELNVNALLLGDSALYLCASSLGGGNMNTEAFFGQGTRLTVV.

The V and J genes are TRBV7-8 and TRBJ2-5; TRBD2 matches at 8 bases. The V gene end was trimmed by 0 bases and the J gene end by 4 bases; junction bases not matched to a gene: 7. This CDR3 spans 16 amino acids. CDR1 and CDR2 (germline): SGHVS, FQNEAQ. The CDR3 DNA sequence: TGTGCCAGCAGCTTAGCGCCGAGCGGGAGAGGAGAGACCCAGTACTTC. This translates into CASSLAPSGRGETQYF.

The chain employs TRBV29-1 and TRBJ1-1; D is possibly TRBD1 (5 bases). The germline gives CDR1 SQVTM, CDR2 ANQGSEA. This CDR3 contains 14 residues. Trimming pared 0 bases from V and 4 bases from J, leaving 12 bases between. The CDR3 region has the DNA TGCAGCGTTGAAGATCAGGGCCTGGGCACTGAAGCTTTCTTT. Protein sequence: CSVEDQGLGTEAFF.

The V and J genes are TRBV7-2 and TRBJ2-3, with 12 bases that match TRBD2. The CDR3 contains 16 residues. The J segment lost 2 bases and the V segment lost 7 bases, leaving 7 bases of the junction unmatched. Germline values: CDR1 SGHTA, CDR2 FQGNSA. DNA for the CDR3: TGTGCCAGCACAAGACTAGCGGGGGCCTACACAGATACGCAGTATTTT. Translation gives CASTRLAGAYTDTQYF.

The rearrangement uses TRBV5-4 and TRBJ1-6, with D tentatively TRBD1 (5 bases). The CDR3 runs to 16 residues. Germline V gene data show CDR1 as SGHNT and CDR2 as YYREEE (reference sequence). V was cut by 4 bases and J by 7 bases, with 18 bases left in between. CDR3 residues: CASSTWTRGRNSPLHF. The CDR3, as DNA: TGTGCCAGCAGCACCTGGACTAGGGGCAGGAATTCACCCCTCCACTTT.

V usage is TRBV11-3 and J usage is TRBJ2-3, with 10 bases fitting TRBD2. This CDR3 region has 18 residues. Trimming took 0 bases from V and 1 from J; bases not matched to a gene: 7. Germline values: CDR1 SGHNT, CDR2 YENEEA. In DNA form, the CDR3 reads TGTGCCAGCAGCTTAGAGTGGCTAGCGGGAGTACGCACAGATACGCAGTATTTT. Protein sequence: CASSLEWLAGVRTDTQYF. Looking up the rest from reference TRBV11-3 and TRBJ2-3 gives the full variable domain: EAGVVQSPRYKIIEKKQPVAFWCNPISGHNTLYWYLQNLGQGPELLIRYENEEAVDDSQLPKDRFSAERLKGVDSTLKIQPAELGDSAVYLCASSLEWLAGVRTDTQYFGPGTRLTVL.

The V call is TRBV5-1, the J call TRBJ2-1, with 10 bases matching TRBD2. Unmatched junction bases numbered 7, after V lost 7 bases and J lost 6 bases. CDR1 and CDR2 (germline): SGHRS, YFSETQ. This CDR3 is 14 amino acids long. The CDR3 nucleotides are TGCGCCAGCCGAAGCGGGGGGGTGACCAATGAGCAGTTCTTC. Translation: CASRSGGVTNEQFF.

This chain's CDR3 is CASSLDQGRSPLHF. In nucleotides, the CDR3 is TGTGCCAGCAGCTTGGACCAGGGTAGATCACCCCTCCACTTT. The chain uses TRBV5-6 and TRBJ1-6; perhaps TRBD1 as D (5 bases). V was cut by 0 bases and J by 10 bases, with 11 bases left in between. This CDR3 has 14 residues. The germline V gene has CDR1 SGHDT and CDR2 YYEEEE.

The chain recombines TRBV7-9 with TRBJ2-2; D remains unclear. Trimming left V 0 bases short and J 2 bases short, with 7 bases between. Germline V gene lookup returns CDR1 SEHNR and CDR2 FQNEAQ (reference sequence). The CDR3 runs 15 residues. DNA for the CDR3: TGTGCCAGCAGCTTAGCTAGCCCAAACACCGGGGAGCTGTTTTTT. Translated: CASSLASPNTGELFF.

The rearrangement links TRBV29-1 to TRBJ1-1, with D possibly TRBD1 on 5 matching bases. CDR1 and CDR2 from the germline V gene are SQVTM and ANQGSEA. With 3 bases removed from V and 4 bases from J, the gap between germline ends came to 12 bases. The CDR3 consists of 13 residues. Written as DNA, the CDR3 is TGCAGCGTTGATGCAGGGTCGCGCACTGAAGCTTTCTTT. Residues: CSVDAGSRTEAFF.

This clone was seen just once. V is TRBV4-1 and J is TRBJ1-2; unclear D gene. This CDR3 has 14 residues. Germline CDR1 MGHRA, CDR2 YSYEKL. The V end was cut by 0 bases, the J end by 8 bases, with 13 bases between. This CDR3 is CASSQDEGSGGYTF. CDR3 sequence (DNA): TGCGCCAGCAGCCAAGATGAGGGAAGCGGAGGCTACACCTTC.

The rearrangement uses TRBV6-5 and TRBJ1-1, with unresolved D. The CDR3 totals 13 residues. V was shortened by 5 bases and J by 5 bases, with 12 bases between the two germline ends. Germline lookup yields CDR1 MNHEY and CDR2 SVGAGI. In DNA, the CDR3 is TGTGCCAGCAGTCGACCAGGAGGGACTGAAGCTTTCTTT. This encodes CASSRPGGTEAFF.

The V and J genes are TRBV5-1 and TRBJ1-2; 10 nucleotides align to TRBD1. V trimming: 1 base; J trimming: 4 bases; junction bases outside the gene matches: 4. CDR3 length equals 15 residues. From germline, CDR1 is SGHRS and CDR2 YFSETQ. CDR3 loop: CASSLLGQGTYGYTF. The DNA for the CDR3 is TGCGCCAGCAGCTTGTTGGGACAGGGGACCTATGGCTACACCTTC.

This clone came up once. The V call is TRBV2, the J call TRBJ1-5, with TRBD1 identical over 9 bases. This CDR3 is built from 14 residues. Germline-derived CDR1 and CDR2 are SNHLY and FYNNEI. With 6 bases clipped from V and 6 bases from J, the junction kept 6 bases outside the gene matches. The CDR3 coding sequence is TGTGCCAGCAGGGTACAGGGGGCTGGTCAGCCCCAGCATTTT. Translating it yields CASRVQGAGQPQHF.

This chain links TRBV11-3 with TRBJ2-2; 7 positions match TRBD1. Germline V gene sequence: CDR1 SGHNT, CDR2 YENEEA. This CDR3 is 15 amino acids long. V lost 1 base to trimming and J lost 6 bases; unmatched junction nucleotides: 5. The CDR3 DNA reads TGTGCCAGCAGCTTAGGACAGGGACGGGCCGGGGAGCTGTTTTTT. Translated, it gives CASSLGQGRAGELFF.